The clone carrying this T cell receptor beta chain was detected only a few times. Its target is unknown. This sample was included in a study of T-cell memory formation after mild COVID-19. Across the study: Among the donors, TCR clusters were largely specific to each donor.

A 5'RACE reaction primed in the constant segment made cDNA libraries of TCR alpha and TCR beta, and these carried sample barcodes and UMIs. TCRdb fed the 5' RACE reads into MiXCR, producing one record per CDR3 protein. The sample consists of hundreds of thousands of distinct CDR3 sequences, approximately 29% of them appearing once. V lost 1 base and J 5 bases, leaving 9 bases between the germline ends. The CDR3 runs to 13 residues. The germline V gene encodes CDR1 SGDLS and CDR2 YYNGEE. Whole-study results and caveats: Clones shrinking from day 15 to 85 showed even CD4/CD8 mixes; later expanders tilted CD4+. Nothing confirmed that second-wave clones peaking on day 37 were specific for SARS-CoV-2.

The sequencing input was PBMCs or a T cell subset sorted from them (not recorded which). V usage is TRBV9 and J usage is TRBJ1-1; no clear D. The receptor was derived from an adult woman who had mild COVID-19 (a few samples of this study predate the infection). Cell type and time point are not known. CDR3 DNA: TGTGCCAGCAGCGTATTGGAGACTACTGAAGCTTTCTTT. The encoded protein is CASSVLETTEAFF.